This is a list of T cell receptor beta chains from one sample in a study of blood T cell repertoires in COVID-19. The method was immunoSEQ multiplex PCR; TCRdb's version includes in-frame clones alone and lacks a portion of them. The sample carries about 50,000 clones, roughly 87% recorded once. The sequenced sample consisted of peripheral blood. All receptors come from a human donor with active COVID-19. The donor label of this sample is uncertain. The CDR3 runs from the conserved cysteine through the conserved F or W. Each record gives: clone size, V gene, J gene, D gene, CDR3 DNA, CDR3 protein. A D gene is named only where the DNA matches it firmly. A row's size may be missing; if present it is once, few, many or a size class.

.,TRBV7-3,TRBJ2-7,.,TGTGCCAGCAGCTTAGACGCACAGGGAACCTACGAGCAGTACTTC,CASSLDAQGTYEQYF
.,TRBV10-3,TRBJ2-5,TRBD2,TGTGCCATCGCGGCGGGGGGTAAGACCCAGTACTTC,CAIAAGGKTQYF
once,TRBV2,TRBJ2-1,.,TGTGCCAGCAGTGGACGACAGGTTGGCAATGAGCAGTTCTTC,CASSGRQVGNEQFF
once,TRBV6-4,TRBJ2-1,TRBD2,TGTGCCAGCAGGACTAGCGGGGGGGCCGGTGAGCAGTTCTTC,CASRTSGGAGEQFF
once,TRBV5-4,TRBJ2-7,TRBD1,TGTGCCAGCAGCTTGGCCGGGACAGGGGGGAACGAGCAGTACTTC,CASSLAGTGGNEQYF
.,TRBV13,TRBJ1-2,TRBD1,TGTGCCAGCAGCATCAGGGGGCGCTCTAACTATGGCTACACCTTC,CASSIRGRSNYGYTF
.,TRBV5-4,TRBJ2-1,TRBD2,TGTGCCAGCAGCATCGGGACTAGCGGGGGAGATGATGAGCAGTTCTTC,CASSIGTSGGDDEQFF
.,TRBV6-1,TRBJ1-1,.,TGTGCCAGCAGTGAATCAGTAAACACTGAAGCTTTCTTT,CASSESVNTEAFF
.,TRBV3-1/TRBV3-2,TRBJ1-1,.,TGTGCCAGCAGCTACATGAACACTGAAGCTTTCTTT,CASSYMNTEAFF
.,TRBV24-1,TRBJ1-2,.,TGTGCCACCAGTGACCCTCCGGGGTTGGAAAATGGCTACACCTTC,CATSDPPGLENGYTF
.,TRBV6-4,TRBJ2-1,TRBD2,TGTGCCAGCAGCGCTCTAGCGGGGTCCTACAATGAGCAGTTCTTC,CASSALAGSYNEQFF
.,TRBV14,TRBJ2-3,.,TGTGCCAGCAGCCAGGCCACCGGACTGAGCCGCACAGATACGCAGTATTTT,CASSQATGLSRTDTQYF
once,TRBV6-6,TRBJ2-7,.,TGTGCCAGCAGCCAACTGGGGGGACAGCGAGCCTACGAGCAGTACTTC,CASSQLGGQRAYEQYF
.,TRBV5-6,TRBJ2-5,.,TGTGCCAGCAGCTTGATCTACCAGGGGGAGACCCAGTACTTC,CASSLIYQGETQYF
.,TRBV18,TRBJ1-4,.,TGTGCCAGCTCACCGGGGCTCAATGAAAAACTGTTTTTT,CASSPGLNEKLFF
few,TRBV24-1,TRBJ1-1,.,TGTGCCACCAGAGCAGGGAACACTGAAGCTTTCTTT,CATRAGNTEAFF
.,TRBV19,TRBJ1-5,.,TGTGCCAGTAGTTCTGGGACTAGGGGAGGCAATCAGCCCCAGCATTTT,CASSSGTRGGNQPQHF
few,TRBV9,TRBJ2-2,.,TGTGCCAGCAGCGTACGGGGGACAGTACCCGGTGACGGGGAGCTGTTTTTT,CASSVRGTVPGDGELFF